This paragraph reports one TCR beta chain. Its antigen remains unknown. The data originate from a study of T cell clonotyping in hematopoietic cell transplantation. Study-wide results and caveats: Graft donor and pretransplant recipient Inverse Simpson Index values predicted broader posttransplant TCR diversity.

The time point here: recipient sample about 28 days before transplant, after cytoreduction. Blood collection times were about day -28 and days 30, 100, 180 posttransplant. Profiling relied on immunoSEQ multiplex PCR, and the TCRdb table lists in-frame clones only, not all of them. The repertoire holds about 36,000 clones, around 95% seen once, with around 1.5% in the top ten. V was clipped by 0 bases and J by 6 bases, with 17 bases between them. From germline, CDR1 is SGHDN and CDR2 FVKESK. The CDR3 has 16 amino acids. This clonotype originated in a man in his forties or fifties with chronic myeloid leukemia. Some clones in this sample may be carry-over from other donors' samples. The chain is built from TRBV14 and TRBJ1-2; D is ambiguous. The sample in question was peripheral blood mononuclear cells, obtained before stem cell transplant. The CDR3 DNA reads TGTGCCAGCAGCCAAGATACTACGGCTCCAACGGATGGCTACACCTTC. Its translation is CASSQDTTAPTDGYTF.